These 2 T cell receptor beta chains were sequenced from one sample in a study of blood T cells in healthy people across ages. It was with a sample-barcoded 5' primer and a J-beta primer mix that a second PCR of roughly 7 to 12 cycles was run. TCRdb itself ran the 5' RACE reads through MiXCR, one entry per CDR3 protein. The data hold approximately 960,000 distinct CDR3 sequences, with under 35% observed a single time. These records were also assigned to another study, of T cells of mothers and their children.

The sequencing sample was made of blood. All receptors derive from a woman aged 35 to 49 in good health.

The chain carries TRBV5-1 and TRBJ2-1; 7 nucleotides match TRBD2. V gave up 2 bases and J gave up 8 bases; unmatched junction bases: 4. Germline V CDR1 and CDR2: SGHRS, YFSETQ. The CDR3 runs 13 residues. CDR3 sequence (DNA): TGCGCCAGCAGCTTCATAACTAGCGATGAGCAGTTCTTC. Translation: CASSFITSDEQFF.

A few counts support this clonotype. The V and J genes are TRBV28 and TRBJ2-6; D is tentatively TRBD1 or TRBD2 (5 bases each). Germline lookup yields CDR1 MDHEN and CDR2 SYDVKM. The CDR3 contains 14 residues. Trimming left V 8 bases short and J 2 bases short, with 10 bases between. The CDR3 DNA is TGTGCCAGCTTCGGGGCGACTGGGGCCAACGTCCTGACTTTC. This gives the protein CASFGATGANVLTF.